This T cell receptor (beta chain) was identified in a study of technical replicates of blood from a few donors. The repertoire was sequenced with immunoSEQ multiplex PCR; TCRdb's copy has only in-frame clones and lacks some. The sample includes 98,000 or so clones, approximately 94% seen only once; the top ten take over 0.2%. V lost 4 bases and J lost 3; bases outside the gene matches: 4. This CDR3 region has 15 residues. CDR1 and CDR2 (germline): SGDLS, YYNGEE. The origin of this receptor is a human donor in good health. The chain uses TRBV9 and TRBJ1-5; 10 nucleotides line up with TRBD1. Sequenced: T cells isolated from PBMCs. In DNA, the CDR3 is TGTGCCAGCAGCTTGGGACAGGGGTTCAATCAGCCCCAGCATTTT. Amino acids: CASSLGQGFNQPQHF.